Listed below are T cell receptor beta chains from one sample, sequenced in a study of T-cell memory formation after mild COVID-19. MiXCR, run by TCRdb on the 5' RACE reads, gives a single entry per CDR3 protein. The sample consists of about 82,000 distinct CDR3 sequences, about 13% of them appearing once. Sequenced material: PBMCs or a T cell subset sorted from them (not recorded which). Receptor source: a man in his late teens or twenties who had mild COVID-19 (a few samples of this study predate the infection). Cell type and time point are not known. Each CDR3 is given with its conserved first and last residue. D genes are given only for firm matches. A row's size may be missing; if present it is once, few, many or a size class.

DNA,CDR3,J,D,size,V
TGTGCCAGCAGGGGATCCAGTTCACCCCTCCACTTT,CASRGSSSPLHF,TRBJ1-6,-,few,TRBV6-5
TGTGCCAGCAGCGTAGTCGGGCTAGCCGATGAGCAGTTCTTC,CASSVVGLADEQFF,TRBJ2-1,-,few,TRBV9
TGTGCCAGCAGCCAAGGAGTGAGCTACGGGGGGCGCTTTGAAAAACTGTTTTTT,CASSQGVSYGGRFEKLFF,TRBJ1-4,-,-,TRBV14
TGTGCCAGCAGTTATCTTGTTTGGAACACTGAAGCTTTCTTT,CASSYLVWNTEAFF,TRBJ1-1,-,-,TRBV6-2/TRBV6-3
TGTGCCAGCAGCGTAGATGGTACGGGCCGTCCAGAGACCCAGTACTTC,CASSVDGTGRPETQYF,TRBJ2-5,-,few,TRBV9
TGTGCCAGCAGCTCCCATCGGGGGAACACCGGGGAGCTGTTTTTT,CASSSHRGNTGELFF,TRBJ2-2,-,once,TRBV9
TGTGCCAGCTCAAGCACAGGGCCTGGGTACGAGCAGTACTTC,CASSSTGPGYEQYF,TRBJ2-7,-,-,TRBV18
TGTGCCAGCAGTGAGGGGTATTCACCCCTCCACTTT,CASSEGYSPLHF,TRBJ1-6,-,few,TRBV28
TGCAGCGTTCTAGCGGAAGTAAGCTCCTACAATGAGCAGTTCTTC,CSVLAEVSSYNEQFF,TRBJ2-1,TRBD2,-,TRBV29-1
TGTGCCAGCAGTGATCTGGGACTGAGCTCTGGGGCCAACGTCCTGACTTTC,CASSDLGLSSGANVLTF,TRBJ2-6,-,-,TRBV6-1
TGTGCCAGCAGCGCCGGGACAGGGGGCCTCTATGGCTACACCTTC,CASSAGTGGLYGYTF,TRBJ1-2,TRBD1,once,TRBV11-2
TGTGCCAGCAGCTTCCGACAGGGAGGCACGCAGTATTTT,CASSFRQGGTQYF,TRBJ2-3,-,few,TRBV7-6
TGTGCCAGCAGTTTTGTTGCCGGGGAGCTGTTTTTT,CASSFVAGELFF,TRBJ2-2,-,few,TRBV27
TGCGCCGGTTCAACTGTTAACACCGGGGAGCTGTTTTTT,CAGSTVNTGELFF,TRBJ2-2,-,few,TRBV4-1
TGCGCCAGCAGCCAAGATAGGGGACTCCGCTACGAGCAGTACTTC,CASSQDRGLRYEQYF,TRBJ2-7,-,-,TRBV4-3
TGTGCCAGCAGTTTTATAGCCGGGACTGACAGCTCTGGGGCCAACGTCCTGACTTTC,CASSFIAGTDSSGANVLTF,TRBJ2-6,-,-,TRBV6-1
TGTGCCACTGGACGGGGGGGCCGATTAGCCGGGGAGCTGTTTTTT,CATGRGGRLAGELFF,TRBJ2-2,TRBD2,few,TRBV7-9
TGTGCCAGCAGCAAAAAACAGGGGGACGCTGAAGCTTTCTTT,CASSKKQGDAEAFF,TRBJ1-1,TRBD1,few,TRBV7-9
TGTGACAGCAGCTTACTTCTACAGGGCTCTGGAAACACCATATATTTT,CDSSLLLQGSGNTIYF,TRBJ1-3,-,-,TRBV7-6
TGCAGTGCTAGAGATTTGCGGGGGCCCAACAATGAGCAGTTCTTC,CSARDLRGPNNEQFF,TRBJ2-1,-,few,TRBV20-1
TGTGCCAGCAGCGACCTAGGGGGCGAACACGAGCAGTACTTC,CASSDLGGEHEQYF,TRBJ2-7,TRBD1,-,TRBV5-6
TGTGCCAGCAGCCAAGCCAACTATGAGCAGTTCTTC,CASSQANYEQFF,TRBJ2-1,-,-,TRBV14
TGTGCCAGCAGTTTCGGACAGGGGGCCACTGAAGCTTTCTTT,CASSFGQGATEAFF,TRBJ1-1,TRBD1,-,TRBV27
TGCAGTGCTAGAGATGTGGGGAGCTCCTACAATGAGCAGTTCTTC,CSARDVGSSYNEQFF,TRBJ2-1,-,many,TRBV20-1
TGTGCCAGCAGCCCGCAGGGGACTAGCACCTACGAGCAGTACTTC,CASSPQGTSTYEQYF,TRBJ2-7,TRBD2,few,TRBV4-2
TGCGCCAGCAGGTCTGGTATGTCGACCCAGTACTTC,CASRSGMSTQYF,TRBJ2-5,-,few,TRBV5-1
TGTGCCAGCAGCCTGACAGGGGAAATTCAGCCCCAGCATTTT,CASSLTGEIQPQHF,TRBJ1-5,TRBD1,-,TRBV7-9
TGTGCCAGCAGCCCTAACCTAGGGCGGCACACAGATACGCAGTATTTT,CASSPNLGRHTDTQYF,TRBJ2-3,-,-,TRBV7-9
TGTGCCAGCAGCGACGGACGGGGAAATTCACCCCTCCACTTT,CASSDGRGNSPLHF,TRBJ1-6,-,-,TRBV7-9
TGTGCTAGTGGTTTGGAGGGGTTCAACGAGCAGTACTTC,CASGLEGFNEQYF,TRBJ2-7,-,many,TRBV12-5
TGTGCCAGCACTGCTGACAGGGCCAACGAGCAGTACTTC,CASTADRANEQYF,TRBJ2-7,TRBD1,few,TRBV6-2/TRBV6-3
TGTGCCAGCAGCTTAGTCGGCAAGGGAGGGGACACCTTC,CASSLVGKGGDTF,TRBJ1-2,-,few,TRBV5-6
TGCGCCAGCAGCCAAGGGGGACAGGGGGTTCAGCCCCAGCATTTT,CASSQGGQGVQPQHF,TRBJ1-5,TRBD1,-,TRBV4-1
TGTGCCAGCAGCCCTGGTGGGGGGCAAGATACGCAGTATTTT,CASSPGGGQDTQYF,TRBJ2-3,-,few,TRBV12-3/TRBV12-4
TGCAGCGTTGATCAGGCTTGGTATGGCTACACCTTC,CSVDQAWYGYTF,TRBJ1-2,-,-,TRBV29-1
TGTGCCATCAGTGAGTCGGCAGGGCACTCCGAGCAGTACTTC,CAISESAGHSEQYF,TRBJ2-7,-,-,TRBV10-3
TGTGCCAGCAGCGGGTCAGCGAACACCGGGGAGCTGTTTTTT,CASSGSANTGELFF,TRBJ2-2,-,few,TRBV11-2
TGTGCCTGGAGTGCCCTCATCTACGAGCAGTACTTC,CAWSALIYEQYF,TRBJ2-7,-,few,TRBV30
TGTGCCAGCAGCTCTTCCGGGACACCGTACGAGCAGTACTTC,CASSSSGTPYEQYF,TRBJ2-7,-,few,TRBV7-9
TGTGCCAGCAGTGAGGACAGGGTGCTCTCACCCCTCCACTTT,CASSEDRVLSPLHF,TRBJ1-6,TRBD1,few,TRBV25-1
TGTGCCAGTACCCCTTGGGGGACTAGCACAGATACGCAGTATTTT,CASTPWGTSTDTQYF,TRBJ2-3,-,few,TRBV19
TGTGCCAGCAGTCCTCGGGACAGGGACGCAGATACGCAGTATTTT,CASSPRDRDADTQYF,TRBJ2-3,TRBD1,once,TRBV12-3/TRBV12-4
TGCGCCAGCAGACAAGATCTAGGACAGGGATCAGATACGCAGTATTTT,CASRQDLGQGSDTQYF,TRBJ2-3,TRBD1,few,TRBV4-3
TGTGCCAGCAGCTTAGATTCGGGGTCCAGCTCCTACAATGAGCAGTTCTTC,CASSLDSGSSSYNEQFF,TRBJ2-1,-,few,TRBV7-9
TGTGCCAGCAGTCCCTCATTCTTAGACAGGGGGAATTCACCCCTCCACTTT,CASSPSFLDRGNSPLHF,TRBJ1-6,TRBD1,many,TRBV12-3/TRBV12-4
TGTGCCAGCAGCTTGACGGTCAATGAGCAGTTATTC,CASSLTVNEQLF,TRBJ2-1,-,-,TRBV5-5
TGCGCCAGCAGCCAGGTGATGAACAGTAATGAAAAACTGTTTTTT,CASSQVMNSNEKLFF,TRBJ1-4,-,-,TRBV4-1
TGCGCCAGCAGCTTGGAAGGGGCCGGGACAGATACGCAGTATTTT,CASSLEGAGTDTQYF,TRBJ2-3,-,-,TRBV5-1
TGTGCCAGCAGCTTAGTATCCGGTCTGAACACTGAAGCTTTCTTT,CASSLVSGLNTEAFF,TRBJ1-1,-,few,TRBV7-9
TGTGCCAGCACCGAGGGGTCCGGGGAGCTGTTTTTT,CASTEGSGELFF,TRBJ2-2,-,few,TRBV12-3/TRBV12-4
TGCGCCAGCCGCCCCGGCATGAACACTGAAGCTTTCTTT,CASRPGMNTEAFF,TRBJ1-1,-,-,TRBV5-1
TGTGCCAGCATCGAGACCGGGACAGTCAACACTGAAGCTTTATTT,CASIETGTVNTEALF,TRBJ1-1,TRBD1,-,TRBV28
TGTGCCAGCAGTGACTCCTATATGGGGGCCACAGATACGCAGTATTTT,CASSDSYMGATDTQYF,TRBJ2-3,-,few,TRBV25-1
TGTGCCAGCAGTTCGTTGGCCTACGAGCAGTACTTC,CASSSLAYEQYF,TRBJ2-7,-,few,TRBV6-2/TRBV6-3
TGTGCCAGCAGCTTTAAGTACACCGGGGAGCTGTTTTTT,CASSFKYTGELFF,TRBJ2-2,-,-,TRBV5-5
TGTGCCAGCAGGGGGCTTAGCGGGGGGGACTACAATGAGCAGTTCTTC,CASRGLSGGDYNEQFF,TRBJ2-1,TRBD2,-,TRBV6-1
TGTGCCAGCAGCTCCCAAATTATGCTAGGTACTGGCTTTGCCGGGGAGCTGTTTTTT,CASSSQIMLGTGFAGELFF,TRBJ2-2,-,-,TRBV7-6
TGTGCCTGCTTCTTAGGGTATGGCTACACCTTC,CACFLGYGYTF,TRBJ1-2,-,-,TRBV30
TGTGCCAGCAGTTTTCTGGGGTTTGGGCAGCTCCAAGAGACCCAGTACTTC,CASSFLGFGQLQETQYF,TRBJ2-5,-,-,TRBV27